Presented here are 12 T cell receptor beta chains from one specimen sequenced in a study of cytomegalovirus exposure and HLA in healthy donors (dated by TCRdb to the late 2010s). Receptors were amplified or captured by the immunoSEQ multiplex PCR assay. A mixture of 60 forward primers for TCR Vbeta segments and 13 reverse primers for TCR Jbeta segments was used in the multiplex PCR. Here the immuneACCESS table is served through TCRdb, limited to in-frame sequences with V and J called. Missing clones are a known gap in these copies; in checked studies unresolved V genes cover under half, and the rest lacks a known reason. This sample's records show about 77,000 clones. Approximately 15% of the sample is in the top ten clones. Source material: PBMCs. These receptors originate from a man between 45 and 60 years old in good health and CMV-seropositive.

The chain is built from TRBV11-2 and TRBJ2-5, with D perhaps TRBD2 (6 bases). The V end was cut by 3 bases, the J end by 3 bases, with 8 bases between. The CDR3 runs 13 residues. Germline CDR1 SGHAT, CDR2 FQNNGV. In DNA, the CDR3 is TGTGCCAGCAGCTTCGCGGGAAAAGAGACCCAGTACTTC. It encodes CASSFAGKETQYF.

V is TRBV5-1 and J is TRBJ1-2, with 10 positions matching TRBD1. Per germline, CDR1 SGHRS and CDR2 YFSETQ. J lost 8 bases, V lost 0 bases, and 10 bases had no gene match. This CDR3 comprises 16 residues. In DNA form, the CDR3 reads TGCGCCAGCAGCTTGGCCACCGGGACAGGGGTCCCAGGCTACACCTTC. It codes for CASSLATGTGVPGYTF.

The chain is built from TRBV5-1 and TRBJ2-6; D possibly corresponds to TRBD2 (6 bases). CDR3 length equals 14 residues. The V end was cut by 5 bases, the J end by 0 bases, with 6 bases between. Germline loops: CDR1 SGHRS, CDR2 YFSETQ. CDR3 coding DNA: TGCGCCAGCAGGGGGGGCTCTGGGGCCAACGTCCTGACTTTC. As protein: CASRGGSGANVLTF.

A word on this clone: Additional DNA sequences in this sample encode the identical CDR3. The chain couples TRBV19 to TRBJ1-5; 7 bases agree with TRBD1. Germline V CDR1 and CDR2: LNHDA, SQIVND (reference sequence). The CDR3 is 15 amino acids. V lost 6 bases, J lost 0 bases, and 5 bases stayed unmatched. The CDR3 DNA reads as TGTGCCAGTAGCTTTGACAGGGATAGCAATCAGCCCCAGCATTTT. Translated: CASSFDRDSNQPQHF.

The genes are TRBV18 and TRBJ2-5, with TRBD2 identical over 13 bases. V lost 4 bases and J lost 2; bases outside the gene matches: 1. The CDR3 has 15 amino acids. CDR1 KGHSH and CDR2 LQKENI come from the germline V gene. CDR3 sequence (DNA): TGTGCCAGCTCACTGGGACTAGCGGGGCAAGAGACCCAGTACTTC. It encodes CASSLGLAGQETQYF.

The J gene is TRBJ2-6, the V gene TRBV5-1; a weak D match, TRBD1 (5 bases). Trimming left V 3 bases short and J 0 bases short, with 10 bases between. Germline assignment: CDR1 SGHRS and CDR2 YFSETQ. This CDR3 region has 16 residues. CDR3 sequence reads: CASSSTVFSGANVLTF. Written as DNA, the CDR3 is TGCGCCAGCAGCTCGACAGTGTTCTCTGGGGCCAACGTCCTGACTTTC.

The CDR3 region is CASSPPLIMQTNTGELFF. The CDR3 coding sequence is TGTGCCAGCTCACCACCGTTAATAATGCAGACTAACACCGGGGAGCTGTTTTTT. This chain links TRBV18 with TRBJ2-2; no clear D. Germline loops: CDR1 KGHSH, CDR2 LQKENI. Trimming took 0 bases from V and 2 from J, leaving 16 bases between them. This CDR3 region has 18 residues. Looking up the rest from reference TRBV18 and TRBJ2-2 gives the full variable domain: NAGVMQNPRHLVRRRGQEARLRCSPMKGHSHVYWYRQLPEEGLKFMVYLQKENIIDESGMPKERFSAEFPKEGPSILRIQQVVRGDSAAYFCASSPPLIMQTNTGELFFGEGSRLTVL.

The J gene is TRBJ2-1, the V gene TRBV5-4; D is possibly TRBD2 (5 bases). The germline gives CDR1 SGHNT, CDR2 YYREEE (reference sequence). Trimming stripped 2 bases from V and 4 bases from J, with 10 bases between. CDR3 size: 14 residues. CDR3 in amino acids: CASSFTTGYNEQFF. The CDR3 DNA reads TGTGCCAGCAGCTTCACGACGGGGTACAATGAGCAGTTCTTC.

The CDR3 region is CATRASQGSSFEQYF. In DNA, the CDR3 is TGTGCCACCCGGGCGTCACAGGGATCGTCGTTCGAGCAGTACTTC. The V call is TRBV15, the J call TRBJ2-7, with a weak D call TRBD1 (6 bases). The ends were cut back, 8 bases at V and 6 bases at J, with 23 bases in the middle. The germline CDR1 and CDR2 sequences are LNHNV and YYDKDF (reference sequence). The CDR3 spans 15 residues.

This rearrangement joins TRBV9 to TRBJ2-5, with 12 positions matching TRBD1. Trimming removed 3 bases from V and 4 bases from J; junction bases left unmatched: 7. Germline V gene sequence: CDR1 SGDLS, CDR2 YYNGEE. The length of the CDR3 is 16 residues. In DNA form, the CDR3 reads TGTGCCAGCAGCGCGCGGGACAGGGGGCGCGGAGAGACCCAGTACTTC. Protein sequence: CASSARDRGRGETQYF.

As for this clone: The junction departs from germline at one end; a sequencing error may be responsible. V is TRBV19 and J is TRBJ2-2; a possible D gene is TRBD2 (5 bases). There are 14 residues in the CDR3. Per the germline V gene, CDR1 is LNHDA and CDR2 is SQIVND (reference sequence). The CDR3 DNA sequence: TGTGCCAGTAGTGTAGATAGAGGGTCCGGGGAGCTGTTTTTT. It translates to CASSVDRGSGELFF.

The chain links TRBV30 to TRBJ2-6; D may be TRBD1 (6 bases). Trimming shortened V by 1 base and J by 0 bases, and 7 bases separated the two germline ends. The germline V gene encodes CDR1 GTSNPN and CDR2 SVGIG (reference sequence). The CDR3 totals 15 residues. For the CDR3, the DNA is TGTGCCTGGAGTGCCAGGGGCTCTGGGGCCAACGTCCTGACTTTC. The encoded protein is CAWSARGSGANVLTF.